One and the same sample provided the 25 T cell receptor beta chains below, sequenced in a study of blood T cells in healthy people across ages. A second about 6 to 11 cycle PCR used barcoded and J-beta primers. TCRdb used MiXCR to reprocess the 5' RACE reads, holding one entry per CDR3 protein. The sample includes 1.5 million to 1.8 million distinct CDR3 sequences, about 42% of them seen just once. The sample was blood. The receptor set was obtained from a woman aged 18 to 35 in good health.

The chain has TRBV27 and TRBJ2-4; TRBD2 agrees at 7 bases. The CDR3 is made up of 13 amino acids. The V gene end was trimmed by 2 bases and the J gene end by 13 bases; junction bases not matched to a gene: 8. The germline CDR1 and CDR2 sequences are MNHEY and SMNVEV (reference sequence). Written as DNA, the CDR3 is TGTGCCAGCAGTTTAAGGGAGGGAAGTGAGCAGTACTTC. Its translation: CASSLREGSEQYF.

The chain combines TRBV20-1 with TRBJ2-5; unclear D gene. V gave up 4 bases and J gave up 2 bases, with 14 bases separating them. The CDR3 length is 14 residues. Germline CDR1 DFQATT, CDR2 SNEGSKA (reference sequence). The CDR3 here is CSAKDRWKQETQYF. In DNA, the CDR3 is TGCAGTGCTAAAGATAGGTGGAAGCAAGAGACCCAGTACTTC.

This clonotype was found many times. The rearrangement links TRBV6-5 to TRBJ2-7, with D hard to call. Trimming took 2 bases from V and 5 from J, leaving 19 bases between them. This CDR3 contains 16 residues. The germline CDR1 and CDR2 sequences are MNHEY and SVGAGI. The CDR3 reads CASSYVSARIVHEQYF. The CDR3 coding sequence is TGTGCCAGCAGTTACGTTTCCGCCAGGATAGTCCACGAGCAGTACTTC.

The J gene is TRBJ1-1, the V gene TRBV5-1; D call uncertain. Trimming cost V 0 bases and J 4 bases, with 13 bases left between them. Germline V gene lookup returns CDR1 SGHRS and CDR2 YFSETQ. The CDR3 totals 15 residues. The CDR3 DNA sequence: TGCGCCAGCAGCTTGGATGGGTCTTCGGGCACTGAAGCTTTCTTT. Translation gives CASSLDGSSGTEAFF. The complete variable domain, with remaining parts taken from reference TRBV5-1 and TRBJ1-1, reads KAGVTQTPRYLIKTRGQQVTLSCSPISGHRSVSWYQQTPGQGLQFLFEYFSETQRNKGNFPGRFSGRQFSNSRSEMNVSTLELGDSALYLCASSLDGSSGTEAFFGQGTRLTVV.

This clonotype was counted only a few times. The rearrangement uses TRBV7-2 and TRBJ2-7; 8 bases map to TRBD1. Germline-derived CDR1 and CDR2 are SGHTA and FQGNSA. V lost 3 bases and J lost 2; bases outside the gene matches: 6. CDR3 length equals 15 residues. The CDR3 nucleotides are TGTGCCAGCAGCTTTTCCGGGACAGGAACCTACGAGCAGTACTTC. Translated, it gives CASSFSGTGTYEQYF.

The chain has TRBV12-3 or TRBV12-4 and TRBJ1-6; no definite D call. This CDR3 is 13 amino acids long. The V and J ends lost 4 bases and 6 bases respectively, with 7 bases between them. DNA for the CDR3: TGTGCCAGCAGTTGCGCGGCTAATTCACCCCTCCACTTT. Translation gives CASSCAANSPLHF.

This clonotype was counted ten times or more. V and J are TRBV7-9 and TRBJ2-5, with TRBD2 as a possible D gene (7 bases). The CDR3 is 20 amino acids. Germline CDR1 is SEHNR and CDR2 is FQNEAQ (reference sequence). Trimming shortened V by 5 bases and J by 11 bases, and 39 bases separated the two germline ends. The chain's CDR3 is CASSPGNLRGGPSKGNEQYF. CDR3 nucleotide sequence: TGTGCCAGCAGCCCAGGAAATTTAAGGGGGGGACCTAGTAAGGGCAATGAGCAGTACTTC.

This clonotype has just one count. The chain couples TRBV13 to TRBJ2-4; D unresolved. Trimming left V 4 bases short and J 1 base short, with 5 bases between. The CDR3 totals 13 residues. In germline, CDR1 is PRHDT, CDR2 FYEKMQ (reference sequence). The CDR3 nucleotides are TGTGCCAGCAGCTCAGACGCCAAAAACATTCAGTACTTC. Its protein product is CASSSDAKNIQYF.

This rearrangement joins TRBV9 to TRBJ1-1; D gene unclear. Trimming left V 0 bases short and J 1 base short, with 7 bases between. Germline V CDR1 and CDR2: SGDLS, YYNGEE. The CDR3 runs to 14 residues. In DNA form, the CDR3 reads TGTGCCAGCAGCGTAGGGCACCCGAACACTGAAGCTTTCTTT. Amino acid sequence: CASSVGHPNTEAFF.

V gene TRBV12-3 or TRBV12-4 combines with J gene TRBJ2-2; TRBD1 agrees at 9 bases. This CDR3 is 14 amino acids long. CDR3 loop: CALQGALGTGELFF. CDR3 nucleotides: TGTGCGTTACAGGGGGCGCTAGGCACCGGGGAGCTGTTTTTT.

This clonotype occurred a few times. The rearrangement uses TRBV6-2 or TRBV6-3 and TRBJ1-2; 7 bases fit TRBD1. The CDR3 is made up of 14 amino acids. With V trimmed by 2 bases and J by 4 bases, 4 bases remained unmatched. CDR1 and CDR2 from the germline V gene are MNHEY and SVGEGT. This CDR3 is CASSYRGQTYGYTF. CDR3 nucleotides: TGTGCCAGCAGTTACCGGGGACAGACCTATGGCTACACCTTC.

This chain links TRBV27 with TRBJ2-3; tentatively, D is TRBD1 (6 bases). Trimming shortened V by 8 bases and J by 4 bases, and 16 bases separated the two germline ends. Germline V gives CDR1 MNHEY, CDR2 SMNVEV (reference sequence). This CDR3 contains 14 residues. As DNA, the CDR3 is TGTGCCAGCTTTGGACGGCAGGGGCCAGATACGCAGTATTTT. It specifies CASFGRQGPDTQYF.

As DNA, the CDR3 is TGCAGCATTCGGACAGGGGGCTACGGTAAGGGCTACAATGAGCAGTACTTC. It yields the protein CSIRTGGYGKGYNEQYF. The chain is built from TRBV29-1 and TRBJ2-1, with 11 positions matching TRBD1. The J call may be mistaken, given a closer DNA end match to TRBJ2-7. Germline V gene lookup returns CDR1 SQVTM and CDR2 ANQGSEA. The CDR3 runs 17 residues.

This clonotype was recorded many times. V and J are TRBV5-1 and TRBJ2-3, with TRBD2 matching over 7 bases. With 0 bases clipped from V and 2 bases from J, the junction kept 6 bases outside the gene matches. The germline V gene has CDR1 SGHRS and CDR2 YFSETQ. The CDR3 has 16 amino acids. CDR3 sequence reads: CASSLEVAGDTDTQYF. CDR3 coding DNA: TGCGCCAGCAGCTTGGAGGTAGCGGGCGACACAGATACGCAGTATTTT.

The chain uses TRBV6-5 and TRBJ1-1, with TRBD1 matching 10 bases. CDR1 is MNHEY, CDR2 SVGAGI, per germline. The V gene end was trimmed by 4 bases and the J gene end by 4 bases; junction bases not matched to a gene: 6. This CDR3 has 15 residues. The CDR3 reads CASSSRQGARTEAFF. CDR3 bases: TGTGCCAGCAGTTCCAGACAGGGGGCGCGCACTGAAGCTTTCTTT.

This clonotype appeared once. The rearrangement uses TRBV7-9 and TRBJ2-1; 7 nucleotides agree with TRBD2. CDR1 and CDR2 (germline): SEHNR, FQNEAQ (reference sequence). The CDR3 spans 15 residues. J gave up 2 bases and V 5 bases, and 6 bases lay outside the gene matches. Here the CDR3 DNA reads TGTGCCAGCAGCAGGTGGCTAGCGGCCTACAATGAGCAGTTCTTC. Amino acids: CASSRWLAAYNEQFF.

The J gene is TRBJ1-5, the V gene TRBV12-3 or TRBV12-4, with D possibly matching TRBD1 (5 bases). This CDR3 has 16 amino acids. V lost 3 bases to trimming and J lost 4 bases, with 16 bases between them. As DNA, the CDR3 is TGTGCCAGCAGTTTTTTTTTAGGGGTGGGGAATCAGCCCCAGCATTTT. Protein product: CASSFFLGVGNQPQHF.

This clonotype was counted between two and nine times. The rearrangement uses TRBV9 and TRBJ2-4; a possible D gene is TRBD2 (5 bases). TRBJ2-7 explains the end of the DNA better; the J call may be wrong. Germline V gene lookup returns CDR1 SGDLS and CDR2 YYNGEE. This CDR3 has 13 amino acids. The CDR3 reads CASSLASENEQYF. In DNA form, the CDR3 reads TGTGCCAGCAGCCTAGCATCAGAGAACGAGCAGTACTTC.

V is TRBV28 and J is TRBJ2-1; D unresolved. V lost 4 bases and J lost 0, with 10 bases in between. From germline, CDR1 is MDHEN and CDR2 SYDVKM. This CDR3 is 15 amino acids long. The chain's CDR3 is CASSSATNSYNEQFF. In DNA, the CDR3 is TGTGCCAGCAGTTCCGCGACGAACTCCTACAATGAGCAGTTCTTC.

This chain joins TRBV3-1 and TRBJ2-6; weak D call: TRBD1 (5 bases). The germline CDR1 and CDR2 sequences are LGHDT and YNNKEL (reference sequence). With 3 bases removed from V and 2 bases from J, the gap between germline ends came to 8 bases. CDR3 length equals 15 residues. For the CDR3, the DNA is TGTGCCAGCAGCCACTCGACAGCTGGGGCCAACGTCCTGACTTTC. Encoded protein: CASSHSTAGANVLTF.

This clonotype was detected only a few times. The rearrangement uses TRBV12-3 or TRBV12-4 and TRBJ2-7; no firm D call. Trimming took off 1 base at V and 6 bases at J, with 13 bases between the two ends. The CDR3 covers 14 residues. CDR3 bases: TGTGCCAGCAGTTTAGACCTAGGCGCATCCGAGCAGTACTTC. Protein product: CASSLDLGASEQYF.

The rearrangement uses TRBV18 and TRBJ1-4, with TRBD1 as a possible D gene (6 bases). With 2 bases removed from V and 8 bases from J, the gap between germline ends came to 9 bases. The CDR3 loop spans 13 amino acids. In germline, CDR1 is KGHSH, CDR2 LQKENI. The CDR3 nucleotides are TGTGCCAGCTCACCAGGACAGCAAGAAAAACTGTTTTTT. Its translation is CASSPGQQEKLFF.

The genes are TRBV27 and TRBJ2-3, with D possibly matching TRBD2 (5 bases). The CDR3 covers 15 residues. The V gene lost 3 bases and the J gene lost 2 bases, with 12 bases spanning the gap. Germline V gives CDR1 MNHEY, CDR2 SMNVEV (reference sequence). CDR3 loop: CASSLLSGITDTQYF. The CDR3 DNA sequence: TGTGCCAGCAGTTTGTTAAGCGGCATCACAGATACGCAGTATTTT.

This chain links TRBV27 with TRBJ1-1; D is uncertain. The CDR3 is 15 residues long. Germline CDR1 is MNHEY and CDR2 is SMNVEV (reference sequence). The V and J ends lost 4 bases and 4 bases respectively, with 16 bases between them. The CDR3 loop reads CASSSSARGGTEAFF. CDR3 bases: TGTGCCAGCAGTTCGTCAGCGCGGGGAGGCACTGAAGCTTTCTTT.

This sequence joins TRBV3-1 and TRBJ2-5; D not certain. The CDR3 is 15 amino acids. Germline CDR1 is LGHDT and CDR2 is YNNKEL (reference sequence). V dropped 2 bases and J dropped 5 bases, with 15 bases sitting between them. As DNA, the CDR3 is TGTGCCAGCAGCCAACTAAGCTTCCTAGGGGAGACCCAGTACTTC. Residues: CASSQLSFLGETQYF.